Listed here is a single T cell receptor beta chain. The sample is drawn from a study of OX40 agonist ivuxolimab in advanced cancers. Study as a whole: The dose of intravenous ivuxolimab that patients received every 2 weeks ranged from 0.01 to 10 mg/kg. Therapy given before enrollment (anti-PD-1, anti-PD-L1 or anti-CTLA-4) was allowed, and around 40% had some.

The data were produced by immunoSEQ multiplex PCR, yet TCRdb's version contains in-frame clones alone and is incomplete. The repertoire holds roughly 15,000 clones, with over 70% as singletons. V lost 2 bases to trimming and J lost 2 bases, with 8 bases between them. From germline, CDR1 is SGHDT and CDR2 YYEEEE. The length of the CDR3 is 13 residues. The sequencing here drew on CD4+ or CD8+ T cells sorted from blood, taken in a trial of the OX40 agonist ivuxolimab. V usage is TRBV5-6 and J usage is TRBJ2-7; D is unclear. The receptor was isolated from an adult with an advanced solid tumor such as melanoma, head and neck, liver or kidney cancer. The CDR3 region has the DNA TGTGCCAGCAGCTTTGGGGAACCCTACGAGCAGTACTTC. This translates into CASSFGEPYEQYF.